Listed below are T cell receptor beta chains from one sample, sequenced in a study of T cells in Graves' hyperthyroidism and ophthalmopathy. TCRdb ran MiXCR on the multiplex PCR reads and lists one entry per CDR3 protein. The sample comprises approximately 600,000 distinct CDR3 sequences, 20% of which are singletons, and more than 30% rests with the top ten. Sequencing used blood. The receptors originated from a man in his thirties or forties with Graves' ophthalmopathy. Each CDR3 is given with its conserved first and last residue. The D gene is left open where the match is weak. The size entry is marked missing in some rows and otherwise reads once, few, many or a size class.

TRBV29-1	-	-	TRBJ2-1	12	CSVAGRYNEQFF	TGCAGCGTTGCCGGCAGGTACAATGAGCAGTTCTTC
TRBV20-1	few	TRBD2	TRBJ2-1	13	CSAPSGSYNEQFF	TGCAGTGCTCCTAGCGGCAGTTACAATGAGCAGTTCTTC
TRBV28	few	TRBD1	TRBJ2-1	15	CASSFRDRGIMEQFF	TGTGCCAGCAGCTTCCGGGACAGGGGGATAATGGAGCAGTTCTTC
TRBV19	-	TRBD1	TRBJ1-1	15	CASSMWGTENTEAFF	TGTGCCAGTAGTATGTGGGGGACAGAGAACACTGAAGCTTTCTTT
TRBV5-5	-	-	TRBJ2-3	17	CASSPEVMEGWADTQYF	TGTGCCAGCAGCCCCGAGGTGATGGAGGGGTGGGCAGATACGCAGTATTTT
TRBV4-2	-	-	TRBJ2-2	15	CASSQRYGDTGELFF	TGTGCCAGCAGCCAGCGATATGGGGACACCGGGGAGCTGTTTTTT
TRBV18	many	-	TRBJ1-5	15	CASSPSGSGNQPQHF	TGTGCCAGCTCACCCTCAGGGTCGGGCAATCAGCCCCAGCATTTT
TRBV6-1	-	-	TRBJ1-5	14	CASSSGRSRQPQHF	TGTGCCAGCAGCTCCGGACGGTCGAGACAGCCCCAGCATTTT
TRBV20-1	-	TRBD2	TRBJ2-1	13	CSAIGGSDHEQFF	TGCAGTGCTATTGGCGGGAGCGACCATGAGCAGTTCTTC
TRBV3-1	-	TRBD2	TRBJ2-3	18	CASSRKSPGLAGVDTQYF	TGTGCCAGCAGCCGAAAAAGCCCGGGACTAGCGGGAGTGGATACGCAGTATTTT
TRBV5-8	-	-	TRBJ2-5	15	CASSRNVGPQETQYF	TGTGCCAGCAGCCGCAATGTTGGACCCCAAGAGACCCAGTACTTC